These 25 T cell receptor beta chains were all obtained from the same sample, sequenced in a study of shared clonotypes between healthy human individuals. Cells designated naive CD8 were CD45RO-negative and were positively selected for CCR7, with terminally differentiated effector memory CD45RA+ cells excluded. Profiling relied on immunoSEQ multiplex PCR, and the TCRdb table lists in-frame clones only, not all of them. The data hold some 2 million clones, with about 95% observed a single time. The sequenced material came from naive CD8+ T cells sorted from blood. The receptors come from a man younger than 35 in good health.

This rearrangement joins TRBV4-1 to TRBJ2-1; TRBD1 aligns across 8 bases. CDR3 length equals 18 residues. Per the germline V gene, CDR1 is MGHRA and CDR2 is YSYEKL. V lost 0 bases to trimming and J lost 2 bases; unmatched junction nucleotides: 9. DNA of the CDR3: TGCGCCAGCAGCCAAGATGGCACGACAGGGGTTACCTACAATGAGCAGTTCTTC. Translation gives CASSQDGTTGVTYNEQFF.

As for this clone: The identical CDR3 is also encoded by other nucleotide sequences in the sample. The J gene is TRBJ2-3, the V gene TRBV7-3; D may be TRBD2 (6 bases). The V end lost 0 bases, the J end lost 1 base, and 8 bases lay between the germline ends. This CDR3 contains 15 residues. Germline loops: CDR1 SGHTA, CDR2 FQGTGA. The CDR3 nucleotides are TGTGCCAGCAGCTTAACGGGGGGACGCACAGATACGCAGTATTTT. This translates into CASSLTGGRTDTQYF. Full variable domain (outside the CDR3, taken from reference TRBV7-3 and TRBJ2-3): GAGVSQTPSNKVTEKGKYVELRCDPISGHTALYWYRQSLGQGPEFLIYFQGTGAADDSGLPNDRFFAVRPEGSVSTLKIQRTERGDSAVYLCASSLTGGRTDTQYFGPGTRLTVL.

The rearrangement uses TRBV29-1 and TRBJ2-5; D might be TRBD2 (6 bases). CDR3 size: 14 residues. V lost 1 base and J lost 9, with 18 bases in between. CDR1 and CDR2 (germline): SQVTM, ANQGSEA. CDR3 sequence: CSVEGGDGVSAQYF. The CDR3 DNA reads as TGCAGCGTTGAAGGGGGGGACGGGGTTAGTGCCCAGTACTTC.

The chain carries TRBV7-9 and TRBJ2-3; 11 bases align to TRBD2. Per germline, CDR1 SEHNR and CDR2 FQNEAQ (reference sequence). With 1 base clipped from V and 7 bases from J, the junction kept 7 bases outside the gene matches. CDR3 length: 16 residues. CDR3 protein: CASSLELAGGPNTQYF. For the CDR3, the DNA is TGTGCCAGCAGCTTAGAGTTAGCGGGAGGGCCGAATACGCAGTATTTT.

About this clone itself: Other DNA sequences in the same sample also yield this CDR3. The CDR3 nucleotides are TGTGCCTGGAGTGTAGTCGAGAACACTGAAGCTTTCTTT. Protein: CAWSVVENTEAFF. The chain uses TRBV30 and TRBJ1-1; D ambiguous. Trimming left V 0 bases short and J 1 base short, with 6 bases between. Germline CDR1 is GTSNPN and CDR2 is SVGIG (reference sequence). CDR3 size: 13 residues.

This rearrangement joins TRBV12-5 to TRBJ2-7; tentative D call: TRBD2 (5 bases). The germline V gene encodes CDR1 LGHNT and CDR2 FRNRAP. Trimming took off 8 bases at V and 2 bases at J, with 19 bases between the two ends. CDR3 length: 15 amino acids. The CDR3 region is CASLKSGAPPYEQYF. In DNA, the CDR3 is TGTGCTAGTTTGAAAAGCGGAGCTCCACCCTACGAGCAGTACTTC.

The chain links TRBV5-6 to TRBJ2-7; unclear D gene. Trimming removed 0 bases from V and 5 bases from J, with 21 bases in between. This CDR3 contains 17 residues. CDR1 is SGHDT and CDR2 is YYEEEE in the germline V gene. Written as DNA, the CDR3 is TGTGCCAGCAGCTTGGGAACAACCGGGTCCTGGGTCCACGAGCAGTACTTC. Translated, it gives CASSLGTTGSWVHEQYF.

The CDR3 DNA reads TGTGCCAGCAGCTTAGCAGGGACAGACCGCCACGAAGCTTTCTTT. Protein product: CASSLAGTDRHEAFF. This chain links TRBV7-9 with TRBJ1-1; 7 nucleotides align to TRBD1. Germline CDR1 is SEHNR and CDR2 is FQNEAQ (reference sequence). The J segment lost 8 bases and the V segment lost 0 bases, leaving 9 bases of the junction unmatched. The CDR3 sequence is 15 residues long.

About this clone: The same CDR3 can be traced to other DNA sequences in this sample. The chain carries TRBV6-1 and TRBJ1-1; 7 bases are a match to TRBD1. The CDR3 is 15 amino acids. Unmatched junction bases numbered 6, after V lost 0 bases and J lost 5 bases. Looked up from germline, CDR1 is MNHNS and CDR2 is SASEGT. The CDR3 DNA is TGTGCCAGCAGTGAAGCCTCAGGGGGGGGGACTGAAGCTTTCTTT. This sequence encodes CASSEASGGGTEAFF.

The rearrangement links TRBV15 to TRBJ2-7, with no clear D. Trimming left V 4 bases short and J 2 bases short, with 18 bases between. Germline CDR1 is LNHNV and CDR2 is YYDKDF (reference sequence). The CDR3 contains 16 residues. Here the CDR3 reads CATSTPRSASTYEQYF. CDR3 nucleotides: TGTGCCACCAGCACCCCTCGGTCGGCTTCCACCTACGAGCAGTACTTC. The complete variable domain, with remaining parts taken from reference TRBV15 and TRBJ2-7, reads DAMVIQNPRYQVTQFGKPVTLSCSQTLNHNVMYWYQQKSSQAPKLLFHYYDKDFNNEADTPDNFQSRRPNTSFCFLDIRSPGLGDTAMYLCATSTPRSASTYEQYFGPGTRLTVT.

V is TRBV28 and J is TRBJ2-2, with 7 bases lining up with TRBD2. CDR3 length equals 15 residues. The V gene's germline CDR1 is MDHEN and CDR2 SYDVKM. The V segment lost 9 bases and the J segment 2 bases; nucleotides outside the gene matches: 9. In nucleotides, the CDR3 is TGTGCCAGTTCCCGCCGGGACTACAACACCGGGGAGCTGTTTTTT. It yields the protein CASSRRDYNTGELFF.

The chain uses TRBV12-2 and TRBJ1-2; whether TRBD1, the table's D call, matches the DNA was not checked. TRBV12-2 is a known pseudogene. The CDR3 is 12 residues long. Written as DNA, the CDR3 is TGTGCAAGTCGCTTTCCCCAGGGCGACTACACCTTC. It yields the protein CASRFPQGDYTF.

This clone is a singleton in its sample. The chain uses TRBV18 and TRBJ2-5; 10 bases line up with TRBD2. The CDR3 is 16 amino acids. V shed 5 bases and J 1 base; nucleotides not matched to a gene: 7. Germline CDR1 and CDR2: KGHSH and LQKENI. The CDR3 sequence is CASSSGLAGVQETQYF. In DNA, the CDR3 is TGTGCCAGCTCATCGGGTCTAGCGGGAGTCCAAGAGACCCAGTACTTC.

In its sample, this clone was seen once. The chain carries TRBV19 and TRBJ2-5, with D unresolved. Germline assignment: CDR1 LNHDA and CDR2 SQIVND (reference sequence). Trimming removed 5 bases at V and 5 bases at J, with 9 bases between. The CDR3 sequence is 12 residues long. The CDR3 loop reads CASSPIGETQYF. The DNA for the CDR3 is TGTGCCAGTAGTCCGATCGGGGAGACCCAGTACTTC.

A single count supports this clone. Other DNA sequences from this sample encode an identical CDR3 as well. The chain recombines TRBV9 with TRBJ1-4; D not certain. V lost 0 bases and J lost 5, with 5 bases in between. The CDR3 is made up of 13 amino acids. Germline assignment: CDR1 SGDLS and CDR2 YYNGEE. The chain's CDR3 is CASSVGLNEKLFF. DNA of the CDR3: TGTGCCAGCAGCGTAGGACTGAATGAAAAACTGTTTTTT.

CDR3 amino acids: CAVILGGGAHEQYF. CDR3 nucleotides: TGTGCCGTGATACTGGGCGGGGGGGCCCACGAGCAGTACTTC. This rearrangement joins TRBV7-9 to TRBJ2-7; 9 nucleotides align to TRBD2. Germline lookup yields CDR1 SEHNR and CDR2 FQNEAQ (reference sequence). Trimming took 11 bases from V and 5 from J; bases not matched to a gene: 13. The CDR3 sequence is 14 residues long.

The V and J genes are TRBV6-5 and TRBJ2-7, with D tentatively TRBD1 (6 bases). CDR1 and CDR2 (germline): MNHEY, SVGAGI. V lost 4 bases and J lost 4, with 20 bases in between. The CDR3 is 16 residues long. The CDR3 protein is CASSSSLTGRMYEQYF. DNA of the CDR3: TGTGCCAGCAGTTCCTCCCTTACAGGGCGGATGTACGAGCAGTACTTC.

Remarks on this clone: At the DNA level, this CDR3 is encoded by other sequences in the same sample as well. For the CDR3, the DNA is TGCGCCAGCAGCTTGGAGCGTTCCTACGAGCAGTACTTC. Protein product: CASSLERSYEQYF. The chain joins TRBV5-1 to TRBJ2-7; D is unclear. The CDR3 spans 13 residues. Trimming took 0 bases from V and 1 from J, leaving 5 bases between them. Looked up from germline, CDR1 is SGHRS and CDR2 is YFSETQ.

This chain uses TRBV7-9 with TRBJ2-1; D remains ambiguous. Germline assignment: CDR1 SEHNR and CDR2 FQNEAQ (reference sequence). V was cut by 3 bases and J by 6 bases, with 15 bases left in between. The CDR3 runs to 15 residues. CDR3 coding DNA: TGTGCCAGCAGCTTGTGGGGTTTCGGGTCCAATGAGCAGTTCTTC. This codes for CASSLWGFGSNEQFF.

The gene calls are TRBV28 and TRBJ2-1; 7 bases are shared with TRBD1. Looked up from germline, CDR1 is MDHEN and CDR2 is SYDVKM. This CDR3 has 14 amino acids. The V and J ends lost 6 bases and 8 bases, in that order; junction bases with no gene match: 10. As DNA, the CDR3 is TGTGCCAGCAGCCCCAGGGGGTTCCGCGATGAGCAGTTCTTC. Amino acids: CASSPRGFRDEQFF.

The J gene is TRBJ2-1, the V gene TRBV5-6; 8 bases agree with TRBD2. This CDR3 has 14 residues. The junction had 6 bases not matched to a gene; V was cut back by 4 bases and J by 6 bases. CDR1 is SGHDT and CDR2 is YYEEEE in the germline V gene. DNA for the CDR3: TGTGCCAGCAGCGGATCACTAGCGGTCAATGAGCAGTTCTTC. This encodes CASSGSLAVNEQFF. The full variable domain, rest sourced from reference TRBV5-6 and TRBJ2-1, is DAGVTQSPTHLIKTRGQQVTLRCSPKSGHDTVSWYQQALGQGPQFIFQYYEEEERQRGNFPDRFSGHQFPNYSSELNVNALLLGDSALYLCASSGSLAVNEQFFGPGTRLTVL.

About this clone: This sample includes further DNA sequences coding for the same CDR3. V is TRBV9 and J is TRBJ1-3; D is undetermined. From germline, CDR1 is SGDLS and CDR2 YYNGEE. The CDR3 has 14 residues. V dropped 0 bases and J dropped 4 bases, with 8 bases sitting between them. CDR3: CASSVEGAGNTIYF. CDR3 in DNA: TGTGCCAGCAGCGTAGAGGGAGCAGGAAACACCATATATTTT.

The CDR3 sequence is CASSPLSERATEAFF. Here the CDR3 DNA reads TGTGCCAGCAGTCCACTCTCTGAGAGGGCCACTGAAGCTTTCTTT. This chain links TRBV27 with TRBJ1-1; the D is unclear. V was pared by 5 bases and J by 4 bases, with 17 bases between. This CDR3 has 15 residues. Germline lookup yields CDR1 MNHEY and CDR2 SMNVEV (reference sequence).

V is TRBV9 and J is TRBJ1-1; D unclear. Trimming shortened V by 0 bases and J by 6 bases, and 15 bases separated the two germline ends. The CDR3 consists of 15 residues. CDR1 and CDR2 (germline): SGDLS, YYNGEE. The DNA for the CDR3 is TGTGCCAGCAGCGTAGAGGCGGACGAATGGGCTGAAGCTTTCTTT. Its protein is CASSVEADEWAEAFF. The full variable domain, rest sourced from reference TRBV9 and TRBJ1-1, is DSGVTQTPKHLITATGQRVTLRCSPRSGDLSVYWYQQSLDQGLQFLIQYYNGEERAKGNILERFSAQQFPDLHSELNLSSLELGDSALYFCASSVEADEWAEAFFGQGTRLTVV.

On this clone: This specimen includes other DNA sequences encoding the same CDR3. CDR3 DNA: TGTGCCAGCAGCCCTCCAGACCGCACAGATACGCAGTATTTT. Protein product: CASSPPDRTDTQYF. V is TRBV5-4 and J is TRBJ2-3, with no clear D. The CDR3 sequence is 14 residues long. CDR1 and CDR2 from the germline V gene are SGHNT and YYREEE (reference sequence). The V end lost 4 bases, the J end lost 1 base, and 10 bases lay between the germline ends.